The clone carrying this T cell receptor (beta chain) appeared a few times. Its antigen is unidentified. With MiXCR, TCRdb reprocessed the PCR reads. The table includes about 6,000 clones, around 31% detected once. The sample is drawn from a study of metastatic and nonmetastatic thyroid tumors. Notes on the study in general: Reported TCR beta diversity, measured in blood and tumor, was significantly higher for malignant thyroid tumors than for benign nodules.

The junction had 9 bases not matched to a gene; V was cut back by 5 bases and J by 4 bases. The length of the CDR3 is 17 residues. Germline V gene sequence: CDR1 MNHEY, CDR2 SMNVEV (reference sequence). Before thyroid surgery, none of the patients had received any treatment. The TCR sequence derives from a female donor with papillary thyroid cancer or a benign thyroid nodule (not recorded which). Some clones in this sample may be carry-over from other donors' samples. Sequencing used adjacent normal tissue. V is TRBV27 and J is TRBJ2-1; TRBD2 matches 12 bases. The CDR3 coding sequence is TGTGCCAGCAGTGAAGCTACTGGACTAGCGGGATACAATGAGCAGTTCTTC. Its protein is CASSEATGLAGYNEQFF.